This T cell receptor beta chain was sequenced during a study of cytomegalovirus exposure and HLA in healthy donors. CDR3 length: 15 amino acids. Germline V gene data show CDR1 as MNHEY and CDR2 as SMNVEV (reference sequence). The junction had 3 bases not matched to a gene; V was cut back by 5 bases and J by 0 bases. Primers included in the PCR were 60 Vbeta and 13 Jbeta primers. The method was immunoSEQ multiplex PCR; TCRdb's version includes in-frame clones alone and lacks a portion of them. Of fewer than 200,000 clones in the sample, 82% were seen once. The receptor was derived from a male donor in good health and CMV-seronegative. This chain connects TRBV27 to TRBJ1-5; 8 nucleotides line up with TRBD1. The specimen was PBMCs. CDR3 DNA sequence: TGTGCCAGCAGTCACGGACAGGGTAGCAATCAGCCCCAGCATTTT. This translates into CASSHGQGSNQPQHF.